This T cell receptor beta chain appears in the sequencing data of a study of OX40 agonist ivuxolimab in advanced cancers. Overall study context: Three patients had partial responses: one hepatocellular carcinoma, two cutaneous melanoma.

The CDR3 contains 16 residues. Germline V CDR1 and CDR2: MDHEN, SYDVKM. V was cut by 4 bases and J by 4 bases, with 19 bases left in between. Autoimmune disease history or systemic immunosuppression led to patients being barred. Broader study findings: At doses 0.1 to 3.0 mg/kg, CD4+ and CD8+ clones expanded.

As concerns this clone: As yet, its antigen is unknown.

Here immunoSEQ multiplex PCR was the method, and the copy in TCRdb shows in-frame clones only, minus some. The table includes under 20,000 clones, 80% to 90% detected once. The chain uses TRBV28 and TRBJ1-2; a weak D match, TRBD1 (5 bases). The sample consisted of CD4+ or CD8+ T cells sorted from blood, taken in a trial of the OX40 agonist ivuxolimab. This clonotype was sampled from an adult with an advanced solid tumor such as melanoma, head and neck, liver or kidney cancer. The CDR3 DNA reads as TGTGCCAGCAGTTCAGCCTCCGGGACCGACCTCTATGGCTACACCTTC. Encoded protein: CASSSASGTDLYGYTF.